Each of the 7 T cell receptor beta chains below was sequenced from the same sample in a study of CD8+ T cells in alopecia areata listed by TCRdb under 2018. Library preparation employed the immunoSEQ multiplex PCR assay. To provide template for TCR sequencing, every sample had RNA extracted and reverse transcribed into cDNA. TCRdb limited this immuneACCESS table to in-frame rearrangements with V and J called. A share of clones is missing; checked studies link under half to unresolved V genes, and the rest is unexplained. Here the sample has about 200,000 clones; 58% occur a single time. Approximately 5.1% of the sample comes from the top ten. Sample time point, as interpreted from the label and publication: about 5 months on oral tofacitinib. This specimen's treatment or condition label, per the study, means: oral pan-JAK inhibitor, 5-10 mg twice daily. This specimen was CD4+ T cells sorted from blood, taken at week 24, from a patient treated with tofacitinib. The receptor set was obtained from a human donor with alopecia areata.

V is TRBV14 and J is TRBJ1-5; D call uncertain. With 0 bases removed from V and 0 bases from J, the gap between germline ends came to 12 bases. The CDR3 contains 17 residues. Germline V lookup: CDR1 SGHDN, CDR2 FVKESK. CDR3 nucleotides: TGTGCCAGCAGCCAAGACGGCGGCAGGTGTAGCAATCAGCCCCAGCATTTT. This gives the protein CASSQDGGRCSNQPQHF.

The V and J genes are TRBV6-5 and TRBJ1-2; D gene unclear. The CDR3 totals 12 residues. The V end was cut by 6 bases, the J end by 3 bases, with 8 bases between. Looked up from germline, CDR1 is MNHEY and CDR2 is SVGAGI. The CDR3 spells CASRGWDYGYTF. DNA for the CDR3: TGTGCCAGCAGGGGATGGGACTATGGCTACACCTTC.

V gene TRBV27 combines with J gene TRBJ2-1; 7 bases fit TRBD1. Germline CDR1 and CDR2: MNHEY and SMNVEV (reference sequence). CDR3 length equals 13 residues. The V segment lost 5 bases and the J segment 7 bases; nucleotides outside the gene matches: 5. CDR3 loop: CASSRQGLNEQFF. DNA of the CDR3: TGTGCCAGCAGTCGACAGGGTTTGAATGAGCAGTTCTTC.

This CDR3 reads CAWTVVGTGGSYEQYF. CDR3 bases: TGTGCCTGGACCGTGGTAGGGACAGGGGGCTCCTACGAGCAGTACTTC. The rearrangement joins TRBV30 to TRBJ2-7; TRBD1 matches at 11 bases. V was pared by 4 bases and J by 0 bases, with 8 bases of the junction left unmatched. CDR1 is GTSNPN and CDR2 is SVGIG in the germline V gene (reference sequence). CDR3 length: 16 amino acids.

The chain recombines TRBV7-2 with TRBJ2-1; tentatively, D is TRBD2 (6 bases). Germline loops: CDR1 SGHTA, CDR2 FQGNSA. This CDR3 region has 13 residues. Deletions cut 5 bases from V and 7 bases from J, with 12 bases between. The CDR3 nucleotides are TGTGCCAGCAGCCGGGGGTGGGAGAATGAGCAGTTCTTC. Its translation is CASSRGWENEQFF.

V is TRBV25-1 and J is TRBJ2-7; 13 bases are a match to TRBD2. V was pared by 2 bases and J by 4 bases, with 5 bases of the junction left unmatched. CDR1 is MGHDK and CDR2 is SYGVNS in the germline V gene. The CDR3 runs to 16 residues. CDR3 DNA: TGTGCCAGCAGTGAACCCGAGACTAGCGGGAGGTACGAGCAGTACTTC. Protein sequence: CASSEPETSGRYEQYF.

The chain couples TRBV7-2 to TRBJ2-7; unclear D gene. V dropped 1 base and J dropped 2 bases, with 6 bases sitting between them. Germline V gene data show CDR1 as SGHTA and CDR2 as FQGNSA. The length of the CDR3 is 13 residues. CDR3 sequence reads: CASSLGPPYEQYF. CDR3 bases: TGTGCCAGCAGCTTAGGTCCCCCCTACGAGCAGTACTTC.